Below are 13 T cell receptor beta chains sequenced from a single sample in a study of blood T cell repertoires in COVID-19. Repertoires were generated with immunoSEQ multiplex PCR, while TCRdb's copy carries only in-frame clones and drops some. The data contain hundreds of thousands of clones, nearly 90% of them singletons. The source material was peripheral blood. These receptors originate from a woman aged 18-29 years who had recovered from COVID-19.

J is TRBJ2-1 and V is TRBV5-4, with 7 nucleotides matching TRBD1. The CDR3 contains 14 residues. Germline V CDR1 and CDR2: SGHNT, YYREEE (reference sequence). The junction had 4 bases not matched to a gene; V was cut back by 0 bases and J by 7 bases. CDR3 loop: CASSLGQGLNEQFF. CDR3 sequence (DNA): TGTGCCAGCAGCTTGGGACAGGGTTTGAATGAGCAGTTCTTC. Combining the CDR3 with reference TRBV5-4 and TRBJ2-1 gives the whole variable domain ETGVTQSPTHLIKTRGQQVTLRCSSQSGHNTVSWYQQALGQGPQFIFQYYREEENGRGNFPPRFSGLQFPNYSSELNVNALELDDSALYLCASSLGQGLNEQFFGPGTRLTVL.

The V and J genes are TRBV2 and TRBJ2-1, with TRBD2 matching 12 bases. Unmatched junction bases numbered 11, after V lost 6 bases and J lost 5 bases. CDR1 and CDR2 from the germline V gene are SNHLY and FYNNEI. This CDR3 is built from 17 residues. CDR3 sequence: CASRARLAGVVDNEQFF. DNA for the CDR3: TGTGCCAGCAGAGCGCGACTAGCGGGAGTAGTCGACAATGAGCAGTTCTTC. Together with reference TRBV2 and TRBJ2-1, the CDR3 gives the full variable domain: EPEVTQTPSHQVTQMGQEVILRCVPISNHLYFYWYRQILGQKVEFLVSFYNNEISEKSEIFDDQFSVERPDGSNFTLKIRSTKLEDSAMYFCASRARLAGVVDNEQFFGPGTRLTVL.

This chain connects TRBV25-1 to TRBJ2-7, with D uncertain. Trimming stripped 4 bases from V and 1 base from J, with 2 bases between. Germline CDR1 MGHDK, CDR2 SYGVNS. This CDR3 has 11 residues. DNA for the CDR3: TGTGCCAGCAGTGCATCCTACGAGCAGTACTTC. Amino acid sequence: CASSASYEQYF.

The chain employs TRBV2 and TRBJ1-2, with D possibly matching TRBD1 (6 bases). This CDR3 is built from 12 residues. V lost 2 bases to trimming and J lost 6 bases, with 7 bases between them. In germline, CDR1 is SNHLY, CDR2 FYNNEI. CDR3 nucleotides: TGTGCCAGCAGTGAACAGGGGAATGGCTACACCTTC. Amino acid sequence: CASSEQGNGYTF.

The V and J genes are TRBV7-9 and TRBJ1-2; D not resolved. The germline CDR1 and CDR2 sequences are SEHNR and FQNEAQ (reference sequence). The CDR3 runs 13 residues. V was trimmed by 4 bases and J by 5 bases, leaving 11 bases between them. CDR3: CASSSRRLYGYTF. The CDR3 DNA is TGTGCCAGCAGCTCGCGGAGGCTTTATGGCTACACCTTC.

The rearrangement joins TRBV4-1 to TRBJ2-7; maybe TRBD2 (5 bases). This CDR3 comprises 16 residues. The V end was cut by 0 bases, the J end by 1 base, with 13 bases between. CDR1 MGHRA and CDR2 YSYEKL come from the germline V gene. As DNA, the CDR3 is TGCGCCAGCAGCCAAGAAAGTGGGAGCTGGTCCTACGAGCAGTACTTC. Protein sequence: CASSQESGSWSYEQYF.

CDR3 region: CASSYPPYRGGNTEAFF. CDR3 bases: TGTGCCAGCAGTTACCCCCCCTACAGGGGTGGGAACACTGAAGCTTTCTTT. This chain links TRBV6-2 or TRBV6-3 with TRBJ1-1, with 7 bases identical to TRBD1. V trimming: 2 bases; J trimming: 1 base; junction bases outside the gene matches: 10. Germline V gene lookup returns CDR1 MNHEY and CDR2 SVGEGT. CDR3 size: 17 residues.

This clone appeared a single time. The chain carries TRBV6-5 and TRBJ2-4; TRBD2 agrees at 7 bases. Germline CDR1 and CDR2: MNHEY and SVGAGI. The ends lost 8 bases at V and 7 bases at J; junction bases unmatched: 8. This CDR3 is built from 13 residues. The CDR3 sequence: CASGPGRGNIQYF. CDR3 DNA: TGTGCCAGCGGCCCAGGGCGGGGGAACATTCAGTACTTC.

The gene calls are TRBV5-6 and TRBJ2-7; weak D call: TRBD2 (6 bases). Germline V lookup: CDR1 SGHDT, CDR2 YYEEEE. This CDR3 spans 15 amino acids. Trimming shortened V by 7 bases and J by 3 bases, and 20 bases separated the two germline ends. The CDR3: CASGLYRDLYYEQYF. The DNA for the CDR3 is TGTGCCAGCGGCCTTTACCGGGACTTATACTACGAGCAGTACTTC.

The rearrangement joins TRBV7-9 to TRBJ1-2, with D tentatively TRBD1 (5 bases). Trimming took off 4 bases at V and 5 bases at J, with 5 bases between the two ends. This CDR3 region has 11 residues. The germline gives CDR1 SEHNR, CDR2 FQNEAQ (reference sequence). The CDR3 DNA reads as TGTGCCAGCAGCTCAGGGTATGGCTACACCTTC. It yields the protein CASSSGYGYTF.

This clone was counted once. The V call is TRBV6-5, the J call TRBJ2-7; 7 bases fit TRBD1. The J segment lost 4 bases and the V segment lost 7 bases, leaving 4 bases of the junction unmatched. This CDR3 is built from 12 residues. CDR1 and CDR2 (germline): MNHEY, SVGAGI. CDR3 residues: CASMTGLYEQYF. CDR3 DNA: TGTGCCAGCATGACAGGGCTTTACGAGCAGTACTTC.

This clone was observed a few times. The J gene is TRBJ2-7, the V gene TRBV30; tentatively, D is TRBD2 (5 bases). The CDR3 runs 13 residues. Germline V gene lookup returns CDR1 GTSNPN and CDR2 SVGIG (reference sequence). Trimming cost V 3 bases and J 3 bases, with 12 bases left between them. DNA for the CDR3: TGTGCCTGGAGCGGAGGACCTGGCTACGAGCAGTACTTC. It translates to CAWSGGPGYEQYF.

The J gene is TRBJ2-7, the V gene TRBV4-3; 7 nucleotides line up with TRBD2. V shed 0 bases, J shed 2 bases, and the junction held 1 base outside the gene matches. The CDR3 loop spans 14 amino acids. Germline CDR1 is LGHNA and CDR2 is YSLEER. The CDR3 loop reads CASSQDRGAYEQYF. The CDR3 DNA follows: TGCGCCAGCAGCCAAGATCGGGGGGCCTACGAGCAGTACTTC.